The present TCR beta chain was sequenced within a study of CD8+ T cells in alopecia areata. This CDR3 spans 12 amino acids. V was shortened by 6 bases and J by 4 bases, with 9 bases between the two germline ends. In germline, CDR1 is MNHEY, CDR2 SVGAGI. Treatment denoted: oral pan-JAK inhibitor, 5-10 mg twice daily. Extraction of RNA preceded its reverse transcription into cDNA, which served as the sequencing template. The assay was immunoSEQ multiplex PCR, and TCRdb's table has in-frame clones only and misses some. The sample yields over 150,000 clones, 55% to 75% seen once. The rearrangement uses TRBV6-5 and TRBJ1-2; D ambiguous. This receptor was taken from a human donor with alopecia areata. The specimen was CD4+ T cells sorted from blood, collected at week 24, from a patient treated with tofacitinib. The CDR3 sequence: CASRTETYGYTF. CDR3 nucleotide sequence: TGTGCCAGCAGGACGGAAACCTATGGCTACACCTTC.